Detailed here is one T cell receptor (beta chain). What it recognizes is unknown. This record comes from a study of shared clonotypes between healthy human individuals. Study results and caveats: Across four donors, naive CD4 shared approximately 4.5%, naive CD8 3% to 3.5%, memory CD4 more than 2%, memory CD8 about 0.4%. Unshared clonotypes carried lower generation probabilities than those common to all four donors.

Clones were sequenced by immunoSEQ multiplex PCR, and TCRdb holds only the in-frame ones, with some missing. The profile covers roughly 2.4 million clones, with approximately 96% appearing a single time and around 0.13% taken by the ten largest. All donors qualified as healthy HIV-negative adults and had experienced no recent acute infections or vaccinations. The receptor was isolated from a man between 18 and 29 years old in good health. The sample taken for sequencing was naive CD4+ T cells sorted from blood. Stated subset: CD45RA+ positively selected.

Here the CDR3 reads CASSPRGGPQAGGGTGELFF. The CDR3 DNA is TGTGCCAGCAGCCCCCGCGGGGGACCCCAGGCGGGAGGCGGTACCGGGGAGCTGTTTTTT. The chain employs TRBV9 and TRBJ2-2; 8 bases match TRBD2. CDR1 SGDLS and CDR2 YYNGEE come from the germline V gene. Trimming removed 4 bases from V and 5 bases from J; junction bases left unmatched: 22. The CDR3 contains 20 residues.